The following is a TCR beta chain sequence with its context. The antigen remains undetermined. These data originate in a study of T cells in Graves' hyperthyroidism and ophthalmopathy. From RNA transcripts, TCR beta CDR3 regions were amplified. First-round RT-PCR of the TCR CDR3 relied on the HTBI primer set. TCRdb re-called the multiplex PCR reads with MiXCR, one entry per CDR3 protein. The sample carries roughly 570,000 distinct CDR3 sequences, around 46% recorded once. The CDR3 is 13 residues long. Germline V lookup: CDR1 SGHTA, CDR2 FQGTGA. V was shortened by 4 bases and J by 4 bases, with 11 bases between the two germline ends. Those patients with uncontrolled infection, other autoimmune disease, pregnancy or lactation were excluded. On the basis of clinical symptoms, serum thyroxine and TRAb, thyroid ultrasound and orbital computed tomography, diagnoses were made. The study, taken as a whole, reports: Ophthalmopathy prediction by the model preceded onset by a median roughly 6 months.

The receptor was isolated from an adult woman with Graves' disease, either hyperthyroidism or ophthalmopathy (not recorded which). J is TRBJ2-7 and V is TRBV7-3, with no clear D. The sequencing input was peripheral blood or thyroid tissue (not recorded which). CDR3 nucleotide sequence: TGTGCCAGCAGCTACGGTGTTACGTACGAGCAGTACTTC. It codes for CASSYGVTYEQYF.